The 25 T cell receptor beta chains presented below share a single source sample, sequenced in a study of tumor-infiltrating lymphocytes in primary liver carcinoma. From about 0.5 ug of total RNA, TCR beta-specific cDNA was reverse-transcribed using a constant-region primer. Investigators got TCR beta libraries out of three nested multiplex PCR rounds, done with slightly modified ARM-PCR. TRBV1-TRBV30 forward primers paired with a C-beta reverse primer were used in the first two PCR rounds, which ran roughly 9 cycles each. TCRdb re-analysed the multiplex PCR reads in MiXCR, keeping a single row per CDR3 protein. This sample yields approximately 92,000 distinct CDR3 sequences, of which more than 60% are seen a single time; just over 9.5% belongs to the top ten. Between about 20 and 30 mg of unsorted bulk tissue served as the source from which RNA and DNA were co-extracted. The sequenced material came from liver tumor tissue from sampling region 5. Subset here: tumor region T5, tumor centre. The receptors come from a woman between 55 and 75 years old with primary liver carcinoma and hepatitis B virus infection.

This clonotype was counted at least ten times. V is TRBV29-1 and J is TRBJ1-2, with 9 bases fitting TRBD1. This CDR3 contains 15 residues. V gave up 0 bases and J gave up 4 bases; unmatched junction bases: 6. The germline V gene has CDR1 SQVTM and CDR2 ANQGSEA. The CDR3 region is CSVEDPDRGGYGYTF. CDR3 bases: TGCAGCGTTGAAGATCCAGACAGGGGGGGCTATGGCTACACCTTC.

CDR3 sequence: CASGLGGMDTGELFF. In nucleotides, the CDR3 is TGTGCCAGCGGCCTGGGCGGGATGGACACCGGGGAGCTGTTTTTT. The chain joins TRBV11-2 to TRBJ2-2; D might be TRBD2 (6 bases). This CDR3 has 15 residues. Per the germline V gene, CDR1 is SGHAT and CDR2 is FQNNGV. V lost 8 bases to trimming and J lost 3 bases, with 16 bases between them.

This clonotype was counted at least ten times. V is TRBV29-1 and J is TRBJ2-3; TRBD2 aligns across 11 bases. The CDR3 runs 14 residues. Germline lookup yields CDR1 SQVTM and CDR2 ANQGSEA. The trim removed 3 bases at V and 6 bases at J, leaving 5 bases unmatched. CDR3 DNA sequence: TGCAGCGTTGACAAACTAGCGGGAGTCGATACGCAGTATTTT. The encoded protein is CSVDKLAGVDTQYF.

The rearrangement uses TRBV19 and TRBJ2-3; D is tentatively TRBD1 or TRBD2 (5 bases each). This CDR3 contains 13 residues. The V end lost 5 bases, the J end lost 2 bases, and 8 bases lay between the germline ends. Germline CDR1 reads LNHDA; CDR2 reads SQIVND (reference sequence). As DNA, the CDR3 is TGTGCCAGTAGTGAGGGGAACACAGATACGCAGTATTTT. Translation: CASSEGNTDTQYF.

About this clonotype itself: This sequence may be a read error, since a much larger clone differs from it by one base. V gene TRBV5-1 combines with J gene TRBJ2-6; unclear D gene. The CDR3 contains 15 residues. CDR1 is SGHRS, CDR2 YFSETQ, per germline. V was pared by 6 bases and J by 0 bases, with 10 bases between. The CDR3 DNA follows: TGCGCCAGCAACCTGACTGTCTCTGGGGCCAACGTCCTGACTTTC. Encoded protein: CASNLTVSGANVLTF.

In the case of this clonotype: At one end the junction does not follow the germline gene, possibly because of a read error. This rearrangement joins TRBV29-1 to TRBJ1-1, with unresolved D. The germline V gene encodes CDR1 SQVTM and CDR2 ANQGSEA. The CDR3 is 14 amino acids. This chain's CDR3 is CGVPRPPMNTEAFF. CDR3 in DNA: TGCGGCGTTCCCCGACCCCCAATGAACACAGAAGCATTCTTT. Drawing the rest from reference TRBV29-1 and TRBJ1-1, the complete variable domain is SAVISQKPSRDICQRGTSLTIQCQVDSQVTMMFWYRQQPGQSLTLIATANQGSEATYESGFVIDKFPISRPNLTFSTLTVSNMSPEDSSIYLCGVPRPPMNTEAFFGQGTRLTVV.

As to this clonotype: One junction end disagrees with the germline gene, perhaps due to a read error. The genes are TRBV7-9 and TRBJ1-1; D unresolved. The germline gives CDR1 SEHNR, CDR2 FQNEAQ (reference sequence). This CDR3 contains 15 residues. Here the CDR3 DNA reads TGTGACAGCAGCGACCTGACAAGGGAGCACCTCGAAGTTTTCTTT. It translates to CDSSDLTREHLEVFF.

The V call is TRBV7-9, the J call TRBJ2-2; D remains unclear. This CDR3 contains 14 residues. Germline V gives CDR1 SEHNR, CDR2 FQNEAQ (reference sequence). V was shortened by 6 bases and J by 2 bases, with 10 bases between the two germline ends. For the CDR3, the DNA is TGTGCCAGCAGTCCACGCCCCAACACCGGGGAGCTGTTTTTT. Translation gives CASSPRPNTGELFF.

This clonotype was picked up one time. This may come from a read error, since a much larger clone is one base off. V and J are TRBV10-3 and TRBJ2-1; D tentatively reads TRBD1 or TRBD2 (5 bases each). The CDR3 runs to 13 residues. Germline CDR1 ENHRY, CDR2 SYGVKD. The CDR3 coding sequence is TGTGCCATCAGTGAGGGGGGATACAATGAGCGGTTCTTC. Its translation is CAISEGGYNERFF.

The chain joins TRBV7-9 to TRBJ2-5, with a weak D call TRBD2 (6 bases). CDR3 length: 16 amino acids. Trimming took 5 bases from V and 2 from J, leaving 18 bases between them. In germline, CDR1 is SEHNR, CDR2 FQNEAQ (reference sequence). The chain's CDR3 is CASSSIGTPIQETQYF. The DNA of the CDR3 is TGTGCCAGCAGCAGTATCGGGACTCCAATTCAAGAGACCCAGTACTTC.

In regard to this clonotype: One end of the junction fails to match germline, which may point to a read error. This chain links TRBV11-3 with TRBJ2-5; D call uncertain. This CDR3 comprises 15 residues. Germline values: CDR1 SGHNT, CDR2 YENEEA. The CDR3 DNA follows: TGTGCTAGCAGCGCTGGACGCGCGGCACGAGAGACCCAGTACTTC. Encoded protein: CASSAGRAARETQYF.

As regards this clonotype: One base away lies a much larger clone, so this may be a sequencing read error. The V gene is TRBV30, the J gene TRBJ1-2, with 9 bases that match TRBD1. From germline, CDR1 is GTSNPN and CDR2 SVGIG (reference sequence). The CDR3 extends over 13 amino acids. V gave up 5 bases and J gave up 10 bases; unmatched junction bases: 11. The CDR3 protein is CAWGRTGGRNYTF. In DNA, the CDR3 is TGTGCCTGGGGCCGCACAGGGGGCCGGAACTACACCTTC.

The V call is TRBV11-3, the J call TRBJ1-1, with 7 bases aligning to TRBD1. Germline V gives CDR1 SGHNT, CDR2 YENEEA. This CDR3 is built from 16 residues. The V segment lost 0 bases and the J segment 10 bases; nucleotides outside the gene matches: 14. CDR3 region: CASSLDPCYAQGGAFF. For the CDR3, the DNA is TGTGCCAGCAGCTTAGACCCCTGTTATGCTCAGGGGGGAGCTTTCTTT.

This sequence joins TRBV10-3 and TRBJ2-2, with D possibly being TRBD2 (5 bases). CDR1 ENHRY and CDR2 SYGVKD come from the germline V gene. Between the trimmed V and J ends, which lost 6 bases and 9 bases, there was a span of 20 bases. The CDR3 totals 15 residues. Here the CDR3 DNA reads TGTGCCATCAGGGGAGCGGAAACGAACACTTGGGAGCTGTTTTTT. Amino acids: CAIRGAETNTWELFF.

Regarding this clonotype: A read error may account for a junction end that differs from germline. The chain joins TRBV29-1 to TRBJ1-1; a weak D match, TRBD1 (6 bases). The CDR3 extends over 15 amino acids. Per germline, CDR1 SQVTM and CDR2 ANQGSEA. The CDR3 spells CSVFSFRGKNTGAFF. In DNA, the CDR3 is TGCAGCGTTTTCTCTTTCAGGGGTAAGAACACTGGAGCTTTCTTT.

This clonotype was seen ten or more times. The chain has TRBV6-2 or TRBV6-3 and TRBJ1-1; no definite D call. The V gene's germline CDR1 is MNHEY and CDR2 SVGEGT. V was trimmed by 0 bases and J by 1 base, leaving 3 bases between them. The length of the CDR3 is 13 residues. Here the CDR3 reads CASSYSQNTEAFF. CDR3 nucleotides: TGTGCCAGCAGTTACTCCCAGAACACTGAAGCTTTCTTT.

The table lists this clonotype with many counts. The chain has TRBV6-1 and TRBJ2-5; 7 bases map to TRBD1. This CDR3 region has 14 residues. CDR1 MNHNS and CDR2 SASEGT come from the germline V gene. J was trimmed by 4 bases and V by 7 bases; bases with no gene match: 9. This CDR3 reads CASIPWTGRETQYF. The CDR3 coding sequence is TGTGCCAGCATCCCTTGGACAGGTCGAGAGACCCAGTACTTC.

A word on this clonotype: The junction shows a germline mismatch at one end, possibly a read error. The chain couples TRBV11-1 to TRBJ2-4, with 10 bases lining up with TRBD2. The germline V gene encodes CDR1 SGHAT and CDR2 FQDESV (reference sequence). CDR3 size: 17 residues. CDR3 DNA: TGTACCAGTAGCTCGAGAAGGACTAGCGGTAACAAAAACATTCAGTACTTC. Its protein is CTSSSRRTSGNKNIQYF.

Concerning this clonotype itself: The junction does not match germline at one end; this may be a read error. The CDR3 DNA reads TGTGCCAGCAGTTTAAGTAGCGGTACAGATGCGCAGTATTTT. The encoded protein is CASSLSSGTDAQYF. The chain employs TRBV28 and TRBJ2-3; possibly TRBD2 for D (6 bases). CDR3 length: 14 amino acids. CDR1 MDHEN and CDR2 SYDVKM come from the germline V gene.

As concerns this clonotype: A much larger clone differs by one base, so this may be a read error. V usage is TRBV7-8 and J usage is TRBJ2-7, with 9 bases aligning to TRBD2. The germline CDR1 and CDR2 sequences are SGHVS and FQNEAQ. V shed 5 bases and J 5 bases; nucleotides not matched to a gene: 10. This CDR3 comprises 15 residues. The CDR3 spells CASSVSGSSVHEQYF. The CDR3 nucleotides are TGTGCCAGCAGCGTTAGCGGGAGCTCCGTCCACGAGCAGTACTTC.

As to this clonotype: Because the CDR3's place on the DNA is in doubt, the DNA is left out and the CDR3 is given as listed by TCRdb. The V gene is TRBV4-2, the J gene TRBJ2-3; TRBD2 reflects the table's D call only, with no check against the DNA. From germline, CDR1 is LGHNA and CDR2 YNFKEQ. The CDR3 is 16 residues long, counting both termini. The CDR3 loop reads CASSQDWGSGTDTQYF.

This clonotype was observed many times. The gene calls are TRBV5-5 and TRBJ1-5; the D is unclear. Per the germline V gene, CDR1 is SGHKS and CDR2 is YYEKEE (reference sequence). V was cut by 2 bases and J by 3 bases, with 15 bases left in between. The CDR3 loop spans 16 amino acids. The CDR3 is CASSFTQLTANQPQHF. DNA for the CDR3: TGTGCCAGCAGCTTCACACAGCTCACCGCCAATCAGCCCCAGCATTTT.

This clonotype has only one observation. A much larger clone lies a single base off, so this may be a read error. The CDR3 ends on some other residue instead of the conserved phenylalanine or tryptophan, so this is likely a read error. The V gene is TRBV30, the J gene TRBJ2-7, with 9 bases lining up with TRBD1. Germline trimming cut 4 bases from V and 9 bases from J; bases unmatched to any gene: 19. Per the germline V gene, CDR1 is GTSNPN and CDR2 is SVGIG (reference sequence). The CDR3 spans 16 residues. The CDR3 sequence: CAWMAKSGTGNIGQYI. The CDR3 DNA follows: TGTGCCTGGATGGCGAAATCCGGGACAGGGAATATTGGGCAGTACATC.

With respect to this clonotype: Being one base from a much bigger clone, this may be a read error. The chain links TRBV28 to TRBJ2-3, with D possibly TRBD2 on 6 matching bases. The germline V gene has CDR1 MDHEN and CDR2 SYDVKM. The CDR3 is made up of 15 amino acids. The CDR3 reads CGSSFGGFSTDTQYF. As DNA, the CDR3 is TGTGGCAGCAGTTTTGGGGGGTTCAGCACAGATACGCAGTATTTT.

To note about this clonotype: A clone one base away is much larger, so this may be a read error. The chain links TRBV10-3 to TRBJ1-5, with 7 positions matching TRBD1. After removal of 8 bases from V and 5 bases from J, the junction contained 6 bases not matched to a gene. Germline V gene lookup returns CDR1 ENHRY and CDR2 SYGVKD. This CDR3 region has 13 residues. The DNA of the CDR3 is TGTGCCATCTCGACAGGGCGCGATCAGCCCCAGCATTTT. It specifies CAISTGRDQPQHF.